The 32 T cell receptor beta chains in this list originate from one sample, sequenced in a study of T cells in Graves' hyperthyroidism and ophthalmopathy. RNA transcripts served as the template for amplifying TCR beta CDR3 regions. HTBI primers were used for first-round RT-PCR of the TCR CDR3. TCRdb redid the calling of the multiplex PCR reads with MiXCR, one entry per CDR3 protein. Among a few hundred thousand distinct CDR3 sequences, 17% were seen once, and the ten largest hold around 17%. The sequenced sample consisted of blood. The receptors here all came from a woman aged 18-29 years with Graves' ophthalmopathy.

In its sample, this clonotype was seen many times. The chain carries TRBV27 and TRBJ2-5; 7 bases map to TRBD1. Germline V gene data show CDR1 as MNHEY and CDR2 as SMNVEV (reference sequence). The CDR3 sequence is 13 residues long. V was clipped by 5 bases and J by 4 bases; unmatched bases: 4. The CDR3 region has the DNA TGTGCCAGCAGTGACAGGGCGGGAGAGACCCAGTACTTC. Protein sequence: CASSDRAGETQYF.

Many counts were recorded for this clonotype. The chain carries TRBV7-2 and TRBJ2-5, with 8 bases aligning to TRBD1. Germline V gene data show CDR1 as SGHTA and CDR2 as FQGNSA. The CDR3 has 13 residues. The ends lost 5 bases at V and 5 bases at J; junction bases unmatched: 4. CDR3 residues: CASSPGGVETQYF. The CDR3 DNA follows: TGTGCCAGCAGCCCAGGGGGCGTCGAGACCCAGTACTTC. Variable domain in full (rest from reference TRBV7-2 and TRBJ2-5): GAGVSQSPSNKVTEKGKDVELRCDPISGHTALYWYRQSLGQGLEFLIYFQGNSAPDKSGLPSDRFSAERTGGSVSTLTIQRTQQEDSAVYLCASSPGGVETQYFGPGTRLLVL.

This clonotype was recorded many times. The chain couples TRBV30 to TRBJ1-1, with D maybe TRBD1 (5 bases). CDR1 and CDR2 (germline): GTSNPN, SVGIG (reference sequence). The CDR3 runs to 13 residues. With 5 bases removed from V and 3 bases from J, the gap between germline ends came to 13 bases. As DNA, the CDR3 is TGTGCCTGGGTGGGGGGATTGGACACTGAAGCTTTCTTT. Its protein is CAWVGGLDTEAFF.

The gene calls are TRBV2 and TRBJ1-1; unclear D gene. Trimming cost V 0 bases and J 4 bases, with 9 bases left between them. The CDR3 length is 14 residues. CDR1 SNHLY and CDR2 FYNNEI come from the germline V gene. CDR3 DNA: TGTGCCAGCAGTGAAGCGCTCTGGGGCACTGAAGCTTTCTTT. This translates into CASSEALWGTEAFF.

This clonotype was counted ten times or more. This chain joins TRBV28 and TRBJ1-5; D is uncertain. The ends were cut back, 5 bases at V and 4 bases at J, with 6 bases in the middle. Germline-derived CDR1 and CDR2 are MDHEN and SYDVKM. The CDR3 length is 12 residues. The CDR3 sequence: CASSLLNQPQHF. As DNA, the CDR3 is TGTGCCAGCAGTCTATTAAATCAGCCCCAGCATTTT.

The chain joins TRBV7-2 to TRBJ1-5; 7 nucleotides agree with TRBD1. Germline-derived CDR1 and CDR2 are SGHTA and FQGNSA. V gave up 1 base and J gave up 5 bases; unmatched junction bases: 5. The CDR3 is 15 residues long. The CDR3 DNA follows: TGTGCCAGCAGCTTAGGACAGGGTTCGGATCAGCCCCAGCATTTT. Translating gives CASSLGQGSDQPQHF.

V usage is TRBV30 and J usage is TRBJ2-5; 11 bases map to TRBD1. The CDR3 is 14 amino acids. V trimming: 3 bases; J trimming: 2 bases; junction bases outside the gene matches: 2. CDR1 GTSNPN and CDR2 SVGIG come from the germline V gene (reference sequence). CDR3 DNA: TGTGCCTGGAGCGGGGACAGGGGGCAAGAGACCCAGTACTTC. Its protein product is CAWSGDRGQETQYF.

This clonotype was detected ten times or more. This sequence joins TRBV6-1 and TRBJ1-2; D is unresolved. The V and J ends lost 1 base and 4 bases respectively, with 10 bases between them. This CDR3 contains 14 residues. Germline loops: CDR1 MNHNS, CDR2 SASEGT. In DNA, the CDR3 is TGTGCCAGCAGTGAAGGAGGGCCGTCCTATGGCTACACCTTC. Encoded protein: CASSEGGPSYGYTF.

This clonotype appeared many times. Here the CDR3 reads CASSLEAKGVETQYF. The CDR3 nucleotides read TGTGCCAGCAGCTTAGAAGCGAAAGGGGTGGAGACCCAGTACTTC. This sequence joins TRBV11-2 and TRBJ2-5; a possible D gene is TRBD1 (5 bases). V lost 0 bases to trimming and J lost 5 bases, with 13 bases between them. Germline CDR1 reads SGHAT; CDR2 reads FQNNGV. The CDR3 sequence is 15 residues long. Drawing the rest from reference TRBV11-2 and TRBJ2-5, the complete variable domain is EAGVAQSPRYKIIEKRQSVAFWCNPISGHATLYWYQQILGQGPKLLIQFQNNGVVDDSQLPKDRFSAERLKGVDSTLKIQPAKLEDSAVYLCASSLEAKGVETQYFGPGTRLLVL.

This clonotype has a handful of counts. V and J are TRBV15 and TRBJ1-5; D not certain. The ends were cut back, 1 base at V and 6 bases at J, with 13 bases in the middle. The CDR3 is 15 residues long. CDR1 is LNHNV, CDR2 YYDKDF, per germline (reference sequence). The CDR3 spells CATSRGEGLGQPQHF. The CDR3 bases are TGTGCCACCAGCAGAGGGGAAGGGTTGGGTCAGCCCCAGCATTTT.

The CDR3 protein is CSVEAHPILLTGGNYGYTF. The CDR3 region has the DNA TGCAGCGTTGAAGCCCACCCTATCCTTCTGACAGGTGGAAACTATGGCTACACCTTC. The chain joins TRBV29-1 to TRBJ1-2; tentative D call: TRBD1 (6 bases). The CDR3 length is 19 residues. V lost 1 base to trimming and J lost 2 bases, with 26 bases between them. Germline V gene data show CDR1 as SQVTM and CDR2 as ANQGSEA. The variable domain in full, completed from reference TRBV29-1 and TRBJ1-2, reads SAVISQKPSRDICQRGTSLTIQCQVDSQVTMMFWYRQQPGQSLTLIATANQGSEATYESGFVIDKFPISRPNLTFSTLTVSNMSPEDSSIYLCSVEAHPILLTGGNYGYTFGSGTRLTVV.

Concerning this clonotype itself: A read error is possible here, since a much larger clone lies one base away. The chain has TRBV7-9 and TRBJ1-2; tentative D call: TRBD1 (6 bases). CDR1 SEHNR and CDR2 FQNEAQ come from the germline V gene (reference sequence). V lost 6 bases, J lost 3 bases, and 11 bases lay in between. This CDR3 comprises 13 residues. The CDR3 sequence: CASRGTNDYGYTF. The CDR3 nucleotides are TGTGCCAGCAGGGGGACAAACGACTATGGCTACACCTTC.

CDR3 amino acids: CASSSRGQVEAFF. CDR3 nucleotide sequence: TGTGCCAGCAGCTCCCGTGGACAGGTTGAAGCTTTCTTT. This rearrangement joins TRBV13 to TRBJ1-1; 7 bases are shared with TRBD1. The germline V gene encodes CDR1 PRHDT and CDR2 FYEKMQ (reference sequence). V was pared by 4 bases and J by 7 bases, with 6 bases of the junction left unmatched. This CDR3 contains 13 residues.

The chain employs TRBV19 and TRBJ1-6, with D possibly being TRBD1 (6 bases). The CDR3 covers 15 residues. Trimming shortened V by 4 bases and J by 11 bases, and 18 bases separated the two germline ends. The germline CDR1 and CDR2 sequences are LNHDA and SQIVND (reference sequence). The CDR3, as DNA: TGTGCCAGTAGTACCACGACAGGCCCCGGAACACCCCTCCACTTT. Protein sequence: CASSTTTGPGTPLHF.

This clonotype occurred many times. The chain is built from TRBV27 and TRBJ2-3; D remains ambiguous. CDR1 MNHEY and CDR2 SMNVEV come from the germline V gene (reference sequence). The ends were cut back, 8 bases at V and 0 bases at J, with 9 bases in the middle. The CDR3 has 13 amino acids. The CDR3 reads CASRRRSTDTQYF. The CDR3 DNA sequence: TGTGCCAGCCGGAGAAGGAGCACAGATACGCAGTATTTT.

This chain uses TRBV20-1 with TRBJ2-7, with a possible D match to TRBD1 (6 bases). CDR3 length: 13 amino acids. The germline CDR1 and CDR2 sequences are DFQATT and SNEGSKA (reference sequence). Trimming pared 2 bases from V and 6 bases from J, leaving 14 bases between. This CDR3 is CSARPTGLGEQYF. The CDR3 DNA is TGCAGTGCTAGACCCACAGGGTTGGGCGAGCAGTACTTC.

The chain employs TRBV12-3 or TRBV12-4 and TRBJ1-2; no definite D call. CDR3 size: 16 residues. The germline V and J ends were trimmed by 7 bases and 5 bases, with 23 bases remaining between them. The CDR3 is CASTPSASEFVYGYTF. The CDR3 DNA sequence: TGTGCCAGCACCCCCTCGGCATCTGAGTTCGTATATGGCTACACCTTC.

At least ten counts were recorded for this clonotype. J is TRBJ2-3 and V is TRBV28; a weak D match, TRBD2 (5 bases). This CDR3 comprises 16 residues. Trimming stripped 0 bases from V and 3 bases from J, with 13 bases between. CDR1 and CDR2 (germline): MDHEN, SYDVKM. The CDR3 reads CASSLWAGGTTDTQYF. The CDR3, as DNA: TGTGCCAGCAGTTTATGGGCGGGTGGAACGACAGATACGCAGTATTTT.

The V and J genes are TRBV7-9 and TRBJ2-2; D may correspond to TRBD1 or TRBD2 (6 bases each). This CDR3 comprises 18 residues. Germline V gene sequence: CDR1 SEHNR, CDR2 FQNEAQ (reference sequence). V was shortened by 6 bases and J by 0 bases, with 20 bases between the two germline ends. CDR3 region: CASSRAQGGTTNTGELFF. In DNA form, the CDR3 reads TGTGCCAGCAGTCGAGCACAAGGCGGGACAACGAACACCGGGGAGCTGTTTTTT. Full variable domain (missing parts from reference TRBV7-9 and TRBJ2-2): DTGVSQNPRHKITKRGQNVTFRCDPISEHNRLYWYRQTLGQGPEFLTYFQNEAQLEKSRLLSDRFSAERPKGSFSTLEIQRTEQGDSAMYLCASSRAQGGTTNTGELFFGEGSRLTVL.

This clonotype was counted at least ten times. The rearrangement links TRBV28 to TRBJ1-1; unclear D gene. The germline CDR1 and CDR2 sequences are MDHEN and SYDVKM. This CDR3 has 13 residues. Trimming pared 5 bases from V and 6 bases from J, leaving 13 bases between. The CDR3, as DNA: TGTGCCAGCAGTGCGACCCACCTGGCTGAAGCTTTCTTT. Protein sequence: CASSATHLAEAFF.

V is TRBV4-1 and J is TRBJ2-1, with 9 bases fitting TRBD2. The CDR3 length is 16 residues. V dropped 1 base and J dropped 9; count of bases not matched to a gene: 10. Per the germline V gene, CDR1 is MGHRA and CDR2 is YSYEKL. In nucleotides, the CDR3 is TGCGCCAGCAGCCAAGGGAGGGCTAGCGGGGCGGGTGAGCAGTTCTTC. This encodes CASSQGRASGAGEQFF.

The CDR3 DNA is TGTGCCAGCAGCCTGCAGGGTCTAAGGTCACCCCTCCACTTT. This gives the protein CASSLQGLRSPLHF. This sequence joins TRBV11-2 and TRBJ1-6; D may be TRBD1 (5 bases). This CDR3 region has 14 residues. V lost 5 bases and J 10 bases, leaving 15 bases between the germline ends. CDR1 SGHAT and CDR2 FQNNGV come from the germline V gene.

This clonotype was recorded many times. This chain joins TRBV12-3 or TRBV12-4 and TRBJ1-6; no definite D call. The CDR3 consists of 13 residues. V shed 7 bases and J shed 11 bases, with 15 bases lying between them. The CDR3 DNA sequence: TGTGCCAGCATGGCCCTCGGGAGGCCACCCCTCCACTTT. Translation gives CASMALGRPPLHF.

This clonotype was seen at least ten times. The chain links TRBV11-2 to TRBJ1-2; D is perhaps TRBD1 (5 bases). Germline V lookup: CDR1 SGHAT, CDR2 FQNNGV. Between the trimmed V and J ends, which lost 0 bases and 1 base, there was a span of 9 bases. CDR3 length: 15 residues. CDR3 coding DNA: TGTGCCAGCAGCTTAGAGAGAGGGGTTAACTATGGCTACACCTTC. It specifies CASSLERGVNYGYTF.

This clonotype has ten or more counts. The rearrangement uses TRBV28 and TRBJ1-5; D gene unclear. CDR1 and CDR2 (germline): MDHEN, SYDVKM. The CDR3 length is 14 residues. V dropped 4 bases and J dropped 0 bases, with 7 bases sitting between them. The CDR3 region is CASSSTLSNQPQHF. The CDR3 coding sequence is TGTGCCAGCAGTTCGACTCTTAGCAATCAGCCCCAGCATTTT.

In its sample, this clonotype was seen many times. The chain combines TRBV15 with TRBJ1-6; D is unresolved. The CDR3 runs 13 residues. V shed 0 bases and J shed 10 bases, with 7 bases lying between them. Germline V gene lookup returns CDR1 LNHNV and CDR2 YYDKDF (reference sequence). CDR3 sequence (DNA): TGTGCCACCAGCAGAGATCGAGTCTCACCCCTCCACTTT. Translated: CATSRDRVSPLHF.

Remarks on this clonotype: A junction end diverges from the germline sequence, so it may reflect a read error. This chain uses TRBV6-2 or TRBV6-3 with TRBJ2-1, with 7 bases aligning to TRBD2. The CDR3 totals 16 residues. Germline values: CDR1 MNHEY, CDR2 SVGEGT. CDR3 region: CASSDSKRGDYNERFF. DNA of the CDR3: TGTGCCAGCAGTGACTCAAAGCGGGGTGACTACAATGAGCGGTTCTTC.

This chain connects TRBV28 to TRBJ2-2, with D perhaps TRBD1 (6 bases). The CDR3 length is 18 residues. CDR1 and CDR2 (germline): MDHEN, SYDVKM. The V end lost 3 bases, the J end lost 1 base, and 18 bases lay between the germline ends. The CDR3 spells CASSLPAWSGQNTGELFF. The CDR3 DNA sequence: TGTGCCAGCAGTTTGCCTGCGTGGTCGGGACAGAACACCGGGGAGCTGTTTTTT.

This clonotype was detected ten times or more. This chain joins TRBV28 and TRBJ1-1; D is unclear. The CDR3 contains 14 residues. CDR1 and CDR2 from the germline V gene are MDHEN and SYDVKM. Trimming pared 3 bases from V and 1 base from J, leaving 9 bases between. The CDR3 loop is CASSLGTENTEAFF. The CDR3 DNA reads TGTGCCAGCAGTTTGGGCACTGAGAACACTGAAGCTTTCTTT.

The rearrangement uses TRBV28 and TRBJ1-5; D is uncertain. V was cut by 2 bases and J by 5 bases, with 13 bases left in between. This CDR3 spans 15 amino acids. Germline V gene sequence: CDR1 MDHEN, CDR2 SYDVKM. The CDR3 sequence is CASSLMAGGHQPQHF. The DNA for the CDR3 is TGTGCCAGCAGTTTAATGGCGGGAGGGCATCAGCCCCAGCATTTT.

This clonotype was detected a few times. The chain employs TRBV5-1 and TRBJ2-3; a weak D match, TRBD2 (5 bases). CDR3 size: 14 residues. The germline V gene encodes CDR1 SGHRS and CDR2 YFSETQ. Between the trimmed V and J ends, which lost 0 bases and 5 bases, there was a span of 10 bases. The DNA of the CDR3 is TGCGCCAGCAGCTTGGTTGGCGGAGGAGATACGCAGTATTTT. Protein product: CASSLVGGGDTQYF.

The CDR3 nucleotides are TGTGCCAGCAGCCCGCAGGTCACTGAAGCTTTCTTT. Amino acid sequence: CASSPQVTEAFF. V is TRBV7-9 and J is TRBJ1-1; D not certain. Germline lookup yields CDR1 SEHNR and CDR2 FQNEAQ (reference sequence). Trimming took 5 bases from V and 4 from J, leaving 8 bases between them. The CDR3 totals 12 residues.